This T cell receptor beta chain came from a study of T cells in Graves' hyperthyroidism and ophthalmopathy. As for the study in general: Peripheral blood was obtained at initial diagnosis, preceding any treatment. Overall study findings and caveats: Ophthalmopathy got predicted by the model a median around 6.8 months before its onset.

Amplification targeted TCR beta CDR3 regions from RNA transcripts. When the TCR CDR3 underwent first-round RT-PCR, the HTBI primer set was used. TCRdb reprocessed the multiplex PCR reads with MiXCR, giving one entry per CDR3 protein. Of 450,000 to 650,000 distinct CDR3 sequences detected, 17% appear once; the ten largest clones hold 17%. Diagnoses were made from clinical symptoms, serum measures (thyroxine and TRAb), thyroid ultrasound and orbital computed tomography. CDR1 is ENHRY, CDR2 SYGVKD, per germline. The V end lost 0 bases, the J end lost 3 bases, and 11 bases lay between the germline ends. The CDR3 is 15 residues long. This clonotype has ten or more counts. What it binds is not known.

The chain uses TRBV10-3 and TRBJ1-1, with D possibly matching TRBD1 (5 bases). Input material: blood. This TCR was sampled from a woman under 30 with Graves' ophthalmopathy. CDR3 sequence: CAISESVKGYTEAFF. CDR3 nucleotides: TGTGCCATCAGTGAGTCGGTTAAGGGGTACACTGAAGCTTTCTTT.